The 13 T cell receptor beta chains below were found in one sample sequenced in a study of cytomegalovirus exposure and HLA in healthy donors. The study ran its PCR with 60 Vbeta and 13 Jbeta primers. TCRdb's table, derived via immunoSEQ multiplex PCR, lists solely in-frame clones and lacks some. The sample holds 170,000 or so clones, 60% to 85% seen once. Sequenced material: PBMCs. The receptors come from a male donor in good health and CMV-seronegative.

This sequence joins TRBV7-2 and TRBJ1-1; TRBD1 matches 8 bases. This CDR3 region has 14 residues. V trimming: 8 bases; J trimming: 2 bases; junction bases outside the gene matches: 7. Germline V gene sequence: CDR1 SGHTA, CDR2 FQGNSA. The CDR3 loop reads CASRSTGGNTEAFF. The CDR3 nucleotides read TGTGCCAGCCGATCTACAGGGGGTAACACTGAAGCTTTCTTT.

The count of this clone is one. The rearrangement uses TRBV10-3 and TRBJ1-1; no clear D gene. The germline V gene has CDR1 ENHRY and CDR2 SYGVKD. CDR3 length: 16 amino acids. The V and J ends lost 2 bases and 5 bases respectively, with 18 bases between them. The CDR3 spells CAISEIEELPRTEAFF. The DNA for the CDR3 is TGTGCCATCAGTGAGATTGAAGAACTCCCGAGAACTGAAGCTTTCTTT.

The V gene is TRBV6-5, the J gene TRBJ1-2, with 8 positions matching TRBD1. CDR1 and CDR2 from the germline V gene are MNHEY and SVGAGI. Trimming at V came to 5 bases and at J to 2 bases, leaving 4 bases not matched to a gene. The CDR3 has 14 residues. The CDR3 is CASSLWTGNYGYTF. The CDR3 DNA sequence: TGTGCCAGCAGTCTCTGGACAGGGAACTATGGCTACACCTTC.

This rearrangement joins TRBV16 to TRBJ1-1, with 8 positions matching TRBD1. The CDR3 runs to 15 residues. Unmatched junction bases numbered 3, after V lost 2 bases and J lost 1 base. CDR1 KGHSY and CDR2 FQNENV come from the germline V gene. The CDR3 here is CASSQPTGANTEAFF. CDR3 sequence (DNA): TGTGCCAGCAGCCAACCGACAGGGGCGAACACTGAAGCTTTCTTT.

The chain couples TRBV19 to TRBJ1-5, with D possibly being TRBD1 (5 bases). CDR3 length equals 17 residues. The V gene lost 6 bases and the J gene lost 3 bases, with 21 bases spanning the gap. Germline V gene lookup returns CDR1 LNHDA and CDR2 SQIVND (reference sequence). The CDR3 DNA reads as TGTGCCAGTAGACATTTTGGGGCGCGGGGGAACAATCAGCCCCAGCATTTT. The encoded protein is CASRHFGARGNNQPQHF.

Comment on this clone: The junction and the germline gene differ at one end; a read error may be behind it. The chain is built from TRBV7-9 and TRBJ1-1; D gene ambiguous. CDR3 length: 14 amino acids. Germline assignment: CDR1 SEHNR and CDR2 FQNEAQ (reference sequence). DNA of the CDR3: TGTTCCAGCAGCTTAGACACGGGAGACACTGAAGCTTTCTTT. Translated, it gives CSSSLDTGDTEAFF.

In its sample, this clone was seen a few times. The V gene is TRBV15, the J gene TRBJ1-6, with 7 bases aligning to TRBD1. Germline V gene sequence: CDR1 LNHNV, CDR2 YYDKDF (reference sequence). J gave up 8 bases and V 0 bases, and 4 bases lay outside the gene matches. The CDR3 runs to 15 residues. CDR3 DNA sequence: TGTGCCACCAGCAGAGATGGAACAGGGGATTCACCCCTCCACTTT. The encoded protein is CATSRDGTGDSPLHF.

The rearrangement links TRBV9 to TRBJ1-1, with D possibly being TRBD1 (5 bases). The length of the CDR3 is 14 residues. Trimming removed 3 bases at V and 0 bases at J, with 9 bases between. From germline, CDR1 is SGDLS and CDR2 YYNGEE. CDR3 sequence (DNA): TGTGCCAGCAGCGGGGGGGTGATGAACACTGAAGCTTTCTTT. Amino acids: CASSGGVMNTEAFF. The full variable domain, with the rest looked up from reference TRBV9 and TRBJ1-1, is DSGVTQTPKHLITATGQRVTLRCSPRSGDLSVYWYQQSLDQGLQFLIQYYNGEERAKGNILERFSAQQFPDLHSELNLSSLELGDSALYFCASSGGVMNTEAFFGQGTRLTVV.

The chain carries TRBV29-1 and TRBJ2-5; 10 bases align to TRBD2. Near its end, the DNA agrees better with TRBJ2-7, so the J call may be wrong. The CDR3 totals 13 residues. The germline CDR1 and CDR2 sequences are SQVTM and ANQGSEA. The CDR3 sequence: CSGRTSGVYEQYF. The CDR3 bases are TGCAGCGGACGGACTAGCGGTGTGTACGAGCAGTACTTC.

The rearrangement joins TRBV21-1 to TRBJ2-1; the table gives TRBD2 as D, unverified against the DNA. TRBV21-1 is given as a pseudogene. The CDR3 covers 16 residues. CDR3: CASSPLAGSSYNEQFF. The CDR3 nucleotides read TGTGCCAGCAGTCCCCTAGCGGGGAGCTCCTACAATGAGCAGTTCTTC.

The genes are TRBV11-2 and TRBJ2-1; 8 nucleotides line up with TRBD2. The J segment lost 0 bases and the V segment lost 4 bases, leaving 11 bases of the junction unmatched. The CDR3 runs to 18 residues. Per germline, CDR1 SGHAT and CDR2 FQNNGV. CDR3: CASSWGLVPLSSYNEQFF. The CDR3 nucleotides are TGTGCCAGCAGCTGGGGACTAGTTCCCTTGAGCTCCTACAATGAGCAGTTCTTC. Drawing the rest from reference TRBV11-2 and TRBJ2-1, the complete variable domain is EAGVAQSPRYKIIEKRQSVAFWCNPISGHATLYWYQQILGQGPKLLIQFQNNGVVDDSQLPKDRFSAERLKGVDSTLKIQPAKLEDSAVYLCASSWGLVPLSSYNEQFFGPGTRLTVL.

This clone was counted a single time. V is TRBV29-1 and J is TRBJ2-3; the match to TRBD2 covers 7 bases. J was trimmed by 6 bases and V by 2 bases; bases with no gene match: 2. There are 12 residues in the CDR3. Germline V gene data show CDR1 as SQVTM and CDR2 as ANQGSEA. CDR3 DNA sequence: TGCAGCGTTGAACGGGGAGGGGATACGCAGTATTTT. Translating it yields CSVERGGDTQYF.

The CDR3: CASSLQGVGELFF. In nucleotides, the CDR3 is TGTGCCAGCAGCTTACAAGGGGTCGGGGAGCTGTTTTTT. The chain uses TRBV13 and TRBJ2-2; D perhaps matches TRBD1 (5 bases). Germline V CDR1 and CDR2: PRHDT, FYEKMQ (reference sequence). The CDR3 consists of 13 residues. V was clipped by 2 bases and J by 7 bases, with 8 bases between them.